These 17 T cell receptor beta chains came from one sample sequenced in a study of blood T cell repertoires in COVID-19. TCRdb's copy holds only in-frame clones and misses some; the assay was immunoSEQ multiplex PCR. The repertoire holds hundreds of thousands of clones, with roughly 80% as singletons. Source material: PBMCs or T cells enriched from blood (not recorded which). These receptors originate from a woman aged 45-65 years who had been exposed to COVID-19.

This chain joins TRBV29-1 and TRBJ1-4; no clear D gene. V was pared by 7 bases and J by 7 bases, with 16 bases between. Germline CDR1 SQVTM, CDR2 ANQGSEA. The CDR3 contains 13 residues. This CDR3 reads CSAERGVGEKLFF. In DNA, the CDR3 is TGCAGCGCCGAACGGGGAGTTGGTGAAAAACTGTTTTTT. Using reference TRBV29-1 and TRBJ1-4 for the parts outside the CDR3, the full variable domain is SAVISQKPSRDICQRGTSLTIQCQVDSQVTMMFWYRQQPGQSLTLIATANQGSEATYESGFVIDKFPISRPNLTFSTLTVSNMSPEDSSIYLCSAERGVGEKLFFGSGTQLSVL.

V is TRBV6-5 and J is TRBJ2-3; 9 nucleotides agree with TRBD1. Germline lookup yields CDR1 MNHEY and CDR2 SVGAGI. This CDR3 is built from 14 residues. J gave up 6 bases and V 5 bases, and 6 bases lay outside the gene matches. The CDR3 sequence is CASSRTGVGDTQYF. DNA of the CDR3: TGTGCCAGCAGTCGGACAGGGGTGGGGGATACGCAGTATTTT.

The V call is TRBV24-1, the J call TRBJ2-5; the D gene is possibly TRBD1 (6 bases). The CDR3 totals 18 residues. CDR1 is KGHDR and CDR2 is SFDVKD in the germline V gene. V was trimmed by 4 bases and J by 0 bases, leaving 20 bases between them. The CDR3 bases are TGTGCCACCAGTGACCAATTTCTCCGACAGGCCAACCAAGAGACCCAGTACTTC. Residues: CATSDQFLRQANQETQYF.

The chain uses TRBV19 and TRBJ2-1, with TRBD2 as a possible D gene (7 bases). Germline loops: CDR1 LNHDA, CDR2 SQIVND (reference sequence). V shed 4 bases and J shed 7 bases, with 17 bases lying between them. The CDR3 length is 15 residues. The CDR3: CASSTAGAISNEQFF. The CDR3 DNA reads TGTGCCAGTAGTACGGCGGGGGCCATATCGAATGAGCAGTTCTTC. Full variable domain (remainder filled in from reference TRBV19 and TRBJ2-1): DGGITQSPKYLFRKEGQNVTLSCEQNLNHDAMYWYRQDPGQGLRLIYYSQIVNDFQKGDIAEGYSVSREKKESFPLTVTSAQKNPTAFYLCASSTAGAISNEQFFGPGTRLTVL.

This clone turned up a few times. V gene TRBV3-1 (or the pseudogene TRBV3-2) combines with J gene TRBJ1-4, with D maybe TRBD1 (5 bases). Between the trimmed V and J ends, which lost 1 base and 6 bases, there was a span of 15 bases. The germline V gene has CDR1 LGHDT and CDR2 YNNKEL (reference sequence). CDR3 length: 16 residues. The CDR3 is CASSQGTGGPYEKLFF. The CDR3 DNA sequence: TGTGCCAGCAGCCAAGGCACGGGGGGACCCTATGAAAAACTGTTTTTT.

The chain joins TRBV24-1 to TRBJ2-1; 7 bases map to TRBD1. The CDR3 loop spans 12 amino acids. The V gene's germline CDR1 is KGHDR and CDR2 SFDVKD. Trimming cost V 8 bases and J 4 bases; bases outside gene matches: 1. The CDR3 DNA is TGTGCCACCACGGGACAGTACAATGAGCAGTTCTTC. This sequence encodes CATTGQYNEQFF.

This chain uses TRBV7-2 with TRBJ2-1; D is unresolved. CDR1 is SGHTA, CDR2 FQGNSA, per germline. V was shortened by 1 base and J by 0 bases, with 10 bases between the two germline ends. The length of the CDR3 is 16 residues. The CDR3 protein is CASSLDSVSSYNEQFF. The CDR3 nucleotides read TGTGCCAGCAGCTTAGATTCGGTAAGCTCCTACAATGAGCAGTTCTTC.

The V and J genes are TRBV4-3 and TRBJ2-7; D is unclear. The V gene's germline CDR1 is LGHNA and CDR2 YSLEER. V was shortened by 0 bases and J by 5 bases, with 8 bases between the two germline ends. The CDR3 runs to 13 residues. For the CDR3, the DNA is TGCGCCAGCAGCCAAGACGGAGTCAACGAGCAGTACTTC. Amino acids: CASSQDGVNEQYF.

In nucleotides, the CDR3 is TGTGCCAGCAGCTTAGTATTAGGGACAGGGGACCACGAGCAGTACTTC. It specifies CASSLVLGTGDHEQYF. The V and J genes are TRBV11-2 and TRBJ2-7; 10 bases are a match to TRBD1. Germline V lookup: CDR1 SGHAT, CDR2 FQNNGV. CDR3 length equals 16 residues. V trimming: 1 base; J trimming: 5 bases; junction bases outside the gene matches: 8. The entire variable domain, with the rest obtained from reference TRBV11-2 and TRBJ2-7, is as follows: EAGVAQSPRYKIIEKRQSVAFWCNPISGHATLYWYQQILGQGPKLLIQFQNNGVVDDSQLPKDRFSAERLKGVDSTLKIQPAKLEDSAVYLCASSLVLGTGDHEQYFGPGTRLTVT.

V and J are TRBV27 and TRBJ2-7, with D hard to call. The CDR3 is made up of 12 amino acids. Germline V CDR1 and CDR2: MNHEY, SMNVEV (reference sequence). V was pared by 5 bases and J by 6 bases, with 11 bases between. This CDR3 reads CASSHPGTEQYF. In nucleotides, the CDR3 is TGTGCCAGCAGTCACCCGGGTACCGAGCAGTACTTC.

This clone has more than one count but fewer than ten. The rearrangement uses TRBV27 and TRBJ2-7, with a tentative D call TRBD1 (5 bases). Deletions cut 2 bases from V and 1 base from J, with 6 bases between. The V gene's germline CDR1 is MNHEY and CDR2 SMNVEV (reference sequence). There are 13 residues in the CDR3. Written as DNA, the CDR3 is TGTGCCAGCAGTTTAGACAGTTCCTACGAGCAGTACTTC. It is translated as CASSLDSSYEQYF.

The V and J genes are TRBV24-1 and TRBJ2-2, with D possibly TRBD2 on 6 matching bases. The germline CDR1 and CDR2 sequences are KGHDR and SFDVKD. This CDR3 region has 16 residues. Between the trimmed V and J ends, which lost 2 bases and 6 bases, there was a span of 15 bases. For the CDR3, the DNA is TGTGCCACCAGTGATTCAACCGGGGGTTGGTCCGGGGAGCTGTTTTTT. Its protein product is CATSDSTGGWSGELFF.

The V call is TRBV28, the J call TRBJ2-2; 12 bases are shared with TRBD2. J was trimmed by 6 bases and V by 4 bases; bases with no gene match: 3. The CDR3 contains 15 residues. The V gene's germline CDR1 is MDHEN and CDR2 SYDVKM. The CDR3 loop reads CASSSLAGGAGELFF. DNA for the CDR3: TGTGCCAGCAGTTCACTAGCGGGGGGCGCCGGGGAGCTGTTTTTT. Full variable domain (remainder filled in from reference TRBV28 and TRBJ2-2): DVKVTQSSRYLVKRTGEKVFLECVQDMDHENMFWYRQDPGLGLRLIYFSYDVKMKEKGDIPEGYSVSREKKERFSLILESASTNQTSMYLCASSSLAGGAGELFFGEGSRLTVL.

The genes are TRBV6-5 and TRBJ1-2, with D unresolved. The V gene lost 0 bases and the J gene lost 1 base, with 6 bases spanning the gap. Germline CDR1 and CDR2: MNHEY and SVGAGI. The length of the CDR3 is 14 residues. This CDR3 is CASSYSAFNYGYTF. DNA for the CDR3: TGTGCCAGCAGTTACTCGGCCTTTAACTATGGCTACACCTTC.

The chain is built from TRBV6-2 or TRBV6-3 and TRBJ1-2, with D unclear. The CDR3 spans 12 residues. Germline V gene lookup returns CDR1 MNHEY and CDR2 SVGEGT. V was pared by 5 bases and J by 5 bases, with 9 bases between. The CDR3 sequence is CASSRQDYGYTF. CDR3 nucleotides: TGTGCCAGCAGTCGTCAGGATTATGGCTACACCTTC.

This rearrangement joins TRBV5-1 to TRBJ2-1, with 7 bases that match TRBD2. The J segment lost 4 bases and the V segment lost 4 bases, leaving 8 bases of the junction unmatched. Germline V gene data show CDR1 as SGHRS and CDR2 as YFSETQ. The CDR3 totals 15 residues. In DNA, the CDR3 is TGCGCCAGCAGCACCTCTAGCGGCTCATACAATGAGCAGTTCTTC. Translating gives CASSTSSGSYNEQFF.

J is TRBJ1-6 and V is TRBV7-8; TRBD1 agrees at 7 bases. This CDR3 is 14 amino acids long. J was trimmed by 10 bases and V by 5 bases; bases with no gene match: 8. Germline-derived CDR1 and CDR2 are SGHVS and FQNEAQ. The CDR3, as DNA: TGTGCCAGCAGCGCCCGACAGGGATACTCACCCCTCCACTTT. Translated: CASSARQGYSPLHF.